Each of the 32 T cell receptor beta chains below was sequenced from the same sample in a study of blood T cell repertoires in COVID-19. Measured with immunoSEQ multiplex PCR; TCRdb has only the in-frame clones, and not every one. Among under 150,000 clones listed, roughly nine tenths were seen once. Sequencing was performed on peripheral blood. These receptors were collected from a man between 60 and 75 years old with COVID-19, enrolled during active disease.

This clone was found once. The gene calls are TRBV11-1 and TRBJ2-3; 10 nucleotides align to TRBD2. This CDR3 comprises 15 residues. V lost 8 bases and J lost 2; bases outside the gene matches: 7. CDR1 is SGHAT and CDR2 is FQDESV in the germline V gene (reference sequence). This chain's CDR3 is CASSGLAAFTDTQYF. CDR3 coding DNA: TGTGCCAGCTCCGGACTAGCGGCTTTCACAGATACGCAGTATTTT.

The chain couples TRBV12-5 to TRBJ2-5, with 12 nucleotides matching TRBD2. The CDR3 sequence is 16 residues long. Germline CDR1 LGHNT, CDR2 FRNRAP. Trimming took 1 base from V and 5 from J; bases not matched to a gene: 5. CDR3: CASGLGLAGVAETQYF. The CDR3 DNA reads TGTGCTAGTGGTTTGGGACTAGCGGGAGTAGCCGAGACCCAGTACTTC.

This clone was seen just once. This rearrangement joins TRBV6-5 to TRBJ1-1, with 8 bases identical to TRBD1. V dropped 11 bases and J dropped 0; count of bases not matched to a gene: 5. This CDR3 region has 13 residues. CDR1 is MNHEY, CDR2 SVGAGI, per germline. The CDR3 nucleotides read TGTGCCTGCGGACAGGGACTGAACACTGAAGCTTTCTTT. It encodes CACGQGLNTEAFF.

This clone was picked up one time. This rearrangement joins TRBV29-1 to TRBJ2-4; D may be TRBD2 (6 bases). V was shortened by 4 bases and J by 7 bases, with 11 bases between the two germline ends. The CDR3 contains 12 residues. Germline V gene lookup returns CDR1 SQVTM and CDR2 ANQGSEA. The CDR3: CSVVTGANIQYF. CDR3 bases: TGCAGCGTTGTTACGGGAGCCAACATTCAGTACTTC.

V and J are TRBV19 and TRBJ1-4; D gene ambiguous. The ends were cut back, 7 bases at V and 8 bases at J, with 17 bases in the middle. This CDR3 is built from 14 residues. In germline, CDR1 is LNHDA, CDR2 SQIVND (reference sequence). The CDR3 DNA reads TGTGCCAGTAACCATCGCTCCGACACCGAAAAACTGTTTTTT. Its protein is CASNHRSDTEKLFF. Full variable domain (rest looked up from reference TRBV19 and TRBJ1-4): DGGITQSPKYLFRKEGQNVTLSCEQNLNHDAMYWYRQDPGQGLRLIYYSQIVNDFQKGDIAEGYSVSREKKESFPLTVTSAQKNPTAFYLCASNHRSDTEKLFFGSGTQLSVL.

The rearrangement links TRBV18 to TRBJ2-1, with D tentatively TRBD2 (5 bases). Germline V gives CDR1 KGHSH, CDR2 LQKENI. The CDR3 spans 14 residues. V was shortened by 1 base and J by 3 bases, with 7 bases between the two germline ends. As DNA, the CDR3 is TGTGCCAGCTCACCACGAGGGAGCTACAATGAGCAGTTCTTC. Its protein is CASSPRGSYNEQFF.

The chain combines TRBV27 with TRBJ2-1; D is undetermined. The germline V gene has CDR1 MNHEY and CDR2 SMNVEV (reference sequence). Trimming took off 0 bases at V and 9 bases at J, with 12 bases between the two ends. CDR3 length: 14 amino acids. The CDR3, as DNA: TGTGCCAGCAGTTTATCCCCCGAGGAGAGTGAGCAGTTCTTC. This gives the protein CASSLSPEESEQFF.

This chain joins TRBV7-4 and TRBJ1-2; possible D gene TRBD1, 6 bases. Trimming took off 5 bases at V and 2 bases at J, with 9 bases between the two ends. The CDR3 length is 13 residues. Germline CDR1 and CDR2: SGHVT and SQSDAQ. As DNA, the CDR3 is TGTGCCAGCAGCCCACAGGGAAACTATGGCTACACCTTC. The encoded protein is CASSPQGNYGYTF. Complete variable domain (other parts from reference TRBV7-4 and TRBJ1-2): GAGVSQSPRYKVAKRGRDVALRCDSISGHVTLYWYRQTLGQGSEVLTYSQSDAQRDKSGRPSGRFSAERPERSVSTLKIQRTEQGDSAVYLCASSPQGNYGYTFGSGTRLTVV.

This rearrangement joins TRBV11-2 to TRBJ2-7; 9 nucleotides match TRBD2. Germline V lookup: CDR1 SGHAT, CDR2 FQNNGV. J gave up 0 bases and V 1 base, and 1 base lay outside the gene matches. The CDR3 spans 15 residues. CDR3 nucleotide sequence: TGTGCCAGCAGCTTAGGGCGGGGGGGCTCCTACGAGCAGTACTTC. This encodes CASSLGRGGSYEQYF.

CDR3 residues: CASSDENEQFF. The DNA of the CDR3 is TGTGCCAGCAGTGACGAGAATGAGCAGTTCTTC. V usage is TRBV2 and J usage is TRBJ2-1; D is uncertain. Germline V gene data show CDR1 as SNHLY and CDR2 as FYNNEI. CDR3 size: 11 residues. V dropped 3 bases and J dropped 7 bases, with 4 bases sitting between them.

The chain couples TRBV19 to TRBJ1-1, with 7 bases identical to TRBD1. The germline gives CDR1 LNHDA, CDR2 SQIVND (reference sequence). The CDR3 covers 16 residues. The trim removed 4 bases at V and 0 bases at J, leaving 8 bases unmatched. CDR3 amino acids: CASSTAHGTVNTEAFF. CDR3 nucleotide sequence: TGTGCCAGTAGTACCGCGCATGGGACAGTGAACACTGAAGCTTTCTTT.

A single count supports this clone. The chain uses TRBV19 and TRBJ2-7, with TRBD1 matching 11 bases. With 5 bases clipped from V and 0 bases from J, the junction kept 6 bases outside the gene matches. The germline gives CDR1 LNHDA, CDR2 SQIVND (reference sequence). The CDR3 covers 16 residues. CDR3 nucleotide sequence: TGTGCCAGTAGTTTTTCGGACAGGGGGCCCTCCTACGAGCAGTACTTC. Its translation is CASSFSDRGPSYEQYF.

The chain recombines TRBV9 with TRBJ1-1; D not resolved. Trimming took off 1 base at V and 1 base at J, with 8 bases between the two ends. Germline CDR1 SGDLS, CDR2 YYNGEE. This CDR3 contains 14 residues. CDR3 nucleotide sequence: TGTGCCAGCAGCGTAACAGACGGGAACACTGAAGCTTTCTTT. Translated: CASSVTDGNTEAFF. The variable domain in full, with the rest retrieved from reference TRBV9 and TRBJ1-1, is DSGVTQTPKHLITATGQRVTLRCSPRSGDLSVYWYQQSLDQGLQFLIQYYNGEERAKGNILERFSAQQFPDLHSELNLSSLELGDSALYFCASSVTDGNTEAFFGQGTRLTVV.

V gene TRBV28 combines with J gene TRBJ2-6; 7 bases align to TRBD1. The CDR3 is made up of 18 amino acids. Trimming removed 6 bases from V and 0 bases from J; junction bases left unmatched: 11. Germline V CDR1 and CDR2: MDHEN, SYDVKM. CDR3 amino acids: CASSQGGQFLSGANVLTF. The CDR3 coding sequence is TGTGCCAGCAGCCAAGGGGGACAGTTCCTCTCTGGGGCCAACGTCCTGACTTTC.

The CDR3 DNA is TGTGCCAGCAGTTACAGTGTAGGACAGACCTACAATGAGCAGTTCTTC. Translation gives CASSYSVGQTYNEQFF. The V and J genes are TRBV6-5 and TRBJ2-1; possible D gene TRBD1, 6 bases. In germline, CDR1 is MNHEY, CDR2 SVGAGI. Trimming stripped 2 bases from V and 2 bases from J, with 13 bases between. The CDR3 is made up of 16 amino acids.

The chain's CDR3 is CASSPWTGGADGELFF. CDR3 nucleotide sequence: TGTGCCAGCAGTCCGTGGACAGGGGGCGCCGACGGGGAGCTGTTTTTT. The genes are TRBV28 and TRBJ2-2; 11 bases line up with TRBD1. Germline V gene lookup returns CDR1 MDHEN and CDR2 SYDVKM. The CDR3 runs to 16 residues. V shed 5 bases, J shed 7 bases, and the junction held 9 bases outside the gene matches.

The chain has TRBV5-1 and TRBJ2-3; 13 bases match TRBD2. The length of the CDR3 is 18 residues. From germline, CDR1 is SGHRS and CDR2 YFSETQ. V lost 0 bases to trimming and J lost 4 bases; unmatched junction nucleotides: 8. The CDR3 coding sequence is TGCGCCAGCAGCTTGGCTCTTGGACTAGCGGGAGTGGCAGATACGCAGTATTTT. Protein sequence: CASSLALGLAGVADTQYF.

J is TRBJ2-5 and V is TRBV19, with D unclear. The CDR3 covers 15 residues. The V and J ends lost 1 base and 1 base respectively, with 10 bases between them. Germline CDR1 and CDR2: LNHDA and SQIVND (reference sequence). Here the CDR3 reads CASSIGGELQETQYF. As DNA, the CDR3 is TGTGCCAGTAGTATAGGCGGAGAACTCCAAGAGACCCAGTACTTC.

CDR3 sequence reads: CASSSPGLAGLREQFF. The DNA of the CDR3 is TGTGCCAGCAGTTCTCCGGGACTAGCGGGACTTAGGGAGCAGTTCTTC. The genes are TRBV6-6 and TRBJ2-1, with TRBD2 identical over 13 bases. The length of the CDR3 is 16 residues. V was pared by 4 bases and J by 10 bases, with 10 bases of the junction left unmatched. In germline, CDR1 is MNHNY, CDR2 SVGAGI (reference sequence).

The rearrangement joins TRBV19 to TRBJ2-3; TRBD1 might be the D (6 bases). CDR1 is LNHDA, CDR2 SQIVND, per germline (reference sequence). This CDR3 comprises 14 residues. Trimming took off 5 bases at V and 0 bases at J, with 9 bases between the two ends. This CDR3 is CASSGTLSTDTQYF. For the CDR3, the DNA is TGTGCCAGTAGTGGGACACTCAGCACAGATACGCAGTATTTT.

This chain connects TRBV13 to TRBJ1-5; no reliable D call. V was clipped by 5 bases and J by 7 bases, with 12 bases between them. The length of the CDR3 is 13 residues. CDR1 is PRHDT, CDR2 FYEKMQ, per germline (reference sequence). The CDR3 nucleotides read TGTGCCAGCAGCGCCGAGTCCGGGCAGCCCCAGCATTTT. Its translation is CASSAESGQPQHF.

Worth noting for this clone: Other DNA sequences in the sample encode the same CDR3. The V gene is TRBV30, the J gene TRBJ2-7; weak D call: TRBD2 (5 bases). The CDR3 covers 12 residues. Germline lookup yields CDR1 GTSNPN and CDR2 SVGIG (reference sequence). Trimming left V 4 bases short and J 3 bases short, with 10 bases between. The CDR3 reads CAWTSGDYEQYF. The CDR3 DNA reads as TGTGCCTGGACATCCGGGGACTACGAGCAGTACTTC.

V is TRBV5-1 and J is TRBJ1-2; 9 bases are a match to TRBD1. Looked up from germline, CDR1 is SGHRS and CDR2 is YFSETQ. J gave up 4 bases and V 4 bases, and 14 bases lay outside the gene matches. The CDR3 extends over 17 amino acids. Written as DNA, the CDR3 is TGCGCCAGCAGCCGGGAAACGGGACAGGGACTTGGCTATGGCTACACCTTC. Translated: CASSRETGQGLGYGYTF. Full variable domain (remainder filled in from reference TRBV5-1 and TRBJ1-2): KAGVTQTPRYLIKTRGQQVTLSCSPISGHRSVSWYQQTPGQGLQFLFEYFSETQRNKGNFPGRFSGRQFSNSRSEMNVSTLELGDSALYLCASSRETGQGLGYGYTFGSGTRLTVV.

The chain carries TRBV7-9 and TRBJ2-5; tentative D call: TRBD2 (5 bases). Trimming removed 3 bases at V and 0 bases at J, with 17 bases between. This CDR3 comprises 17 residues. Germline-derived CDR1 and CDR2 are SEHNR and FQNEAQ (reference sequence). The DNA of the CDR3 is TGTGCCAGCAGCTTGGGAGCATTCCCCCCGGACCAAGAGACCCAGTACTTC. It translates to CASSLGAFPPDQETQYF.

V gene TRBV23-1 combines with J gene TRBJ1-4; 8 bases align to TRBD1. TRBV23-1 is recorded as an ORF, its role being uncertain. This CDR3 contains 16 residues. V shed 2 bases and J 2 bases; nucleotides not matched to a gene: 4. CDR3 region: CASSQRDRPTNEKLFF. DNA for the CDR3: TGCGCCAGCAGTCAAAGGGACAGGCCTACTAATGAAAAACTGTTTTTT.

The chain has TRBV19 and TRBJ1-5; 8 bases fit TRBD1. V trimming: 5 bases; J trimming: 6 bases; junction bases outside the gene matches: 3. This CDR3 has 13 amino acids. Germline CDR1 and CDR2: LNHDA and SQIVND (reference sequence). For the CDR3, the DNA is TGTGCCAGTAGTCAGGGGGCAGGTCAGCCCCAGCATTTT. Protein product: CASSQGAGQPQHF.

This clone was recorded only once. The V and J genes are TRBV28 and TRBJ1-4; possible D gene TRBD1, 5 bases. There are 15 residues in the CDR3. From germline, CDR1 is MDHEN and CDR2 SYDVKM. The germline V and J ends were trimmed by 5 bases and 5 bases, with 15 bases remaining between them. The CDR3 bases are TGTGCCAGCAGTCCCTCAGGGATGAGGAATGAAAAACTGTTTTTT. As protein: CASSPSGMRNEKLFF.

This chain links TRBV30 with TRBJ2-2; D not certain. Trimming pared 3 bases from V and 1 base from J, leaving 15 bases between. CDR1 and CDR2 (germline): GTSNPN, SVGIG (reference sequence). The CDR3 has 16 residues. CDR3 DNA sequence: TGTGCCTGGAGGGCTCCTGGCGGAGAGAACACCGGGGAGCTGTTTTTT. This codes for CAWRAPGGENTGELFF.

The V call is TRBV7-9, the J call TRBJ2-1, with D unclear. CDR1 is SEHNR and CDR2 is FQNEAQ in the germline V gene (reference sequence). V gave up 5 bases and J gave up 0 bases, with 20 bases separating them. CDR3 size: 18 residues. The CDR3: CASSLNPRVHLSYNEQFF. Here the CDR3 DNA reads TGTGCCAGCAGCCTTAACCCCCGGGTGCACCTCTCCTACAATGAGCAGTTCTTC.

The chain employs TRBV3-1 (or the pseudogene TRBV3-2) and TRBJ1-1; TRBD1 aligns across 8 bases. The CDR3 has 15 residues. The trim removed 0 bases at V and 10 bases at J, leaving 10 bases unmatched. Germline V lookup: CDR1 LGHDT, CDR2 YNNKEL (reference sequence). Written as DNA, the CDR3 is TGTGCCAGCAGCCAAGAGGTGGGTCAGGGGGCGAGAGCTTTCTTT. Translated: CASSQEVGQGARAFF.

The chain employs TRBV29-1 and TRBJ1-1, with D tentatively TRBD1 (6 bases). Germline V gene data show CDR1 as SQVTM and CDR2 as ANQGSEA. The CDR3 runs to 12 residues. Trimming took off 8 bases at V and 3 bases at J, with 13 bases between the two ends. The CDR3 coding sequence is TGCAGCACCACAGGGCCGGACACTGAAGCTTTCTTT. Translation gives CSTTGPDTEAFF.

This clone was seen a single time. This chain uses TRBV18 with TRBJ1-5; D is possibly TRBD1 (6 bases). In germline, CDR1 is KGHSH, CDR2 LQKENI. V lost 6 bases to trimming and J lost 0 bases, with 15 bases between them. The CDR3 consists of 16 residues. The CDR3 DNA sequence: TGTGCCAGCTCCTCGGGGGGCCCTTATAGCAATCAGCCCCAGCATTTT. It encodes CASSSGGPYSNQPQHF.